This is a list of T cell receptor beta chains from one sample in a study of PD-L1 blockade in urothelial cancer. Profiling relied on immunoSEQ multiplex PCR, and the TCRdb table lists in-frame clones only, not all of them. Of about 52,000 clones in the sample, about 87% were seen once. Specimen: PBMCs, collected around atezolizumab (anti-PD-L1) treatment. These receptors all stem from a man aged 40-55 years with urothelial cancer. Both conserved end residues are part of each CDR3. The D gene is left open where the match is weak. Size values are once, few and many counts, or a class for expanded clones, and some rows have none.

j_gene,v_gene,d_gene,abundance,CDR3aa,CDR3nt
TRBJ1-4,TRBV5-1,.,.,CASSLDVRGSEKLFF,TGCGCCAGCAGCTTGGATGTTCGGGGAAGCGAAAAACTGTTTTTT
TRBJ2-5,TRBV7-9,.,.,CASRYRSEETQYF,TGTGCCAGCAGATACAGGAGTGAAGAGACCCAGTACTTC
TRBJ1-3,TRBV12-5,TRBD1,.,CASGSPLTGNGNTIYF,TGTGCTAGTGGTTCCCCTCTGACAGGGAACGGAAACACCATATATTTT
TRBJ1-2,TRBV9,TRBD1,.,CASKNSRQGTDGYTF,TGTGCCAGCAAGAACTCCAGACAGGGTACGGATGGCTACACCTTC
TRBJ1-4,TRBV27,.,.,CASRRDFNEKLFF,TGTGCCAGCCGCCGGGATTTTAATGAAAAACTGTTTTTT
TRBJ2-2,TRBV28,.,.,CASSPIGLLPGELFF,TGTGCCAGCAGTCCGATTGGGCTGTTGCCCGGGGAGCTGTTTTTT
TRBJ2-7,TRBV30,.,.,CAWSSGSYEQYF,TGTGCCTGGAGTTCGGGGTCCTACGAGCAGTACTTC
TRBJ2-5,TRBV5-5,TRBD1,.,CASSLAGGQETQYF,TGTGCCAGCAGCTTGGCAGGGGGTCAAGAGACCCAGTACTTC
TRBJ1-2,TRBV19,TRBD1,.,CASVPGQGLNYGYTF,TGTGCCAGTGTACCGGGACAGGGGCTAAACTATGGCTACACCTTC
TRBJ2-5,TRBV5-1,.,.,CASSLASVHQETQYF,TGCGCCAGCAGCTTGGCCTCAGTACACCAAGAGACCCAGTACTTC
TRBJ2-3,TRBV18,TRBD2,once,CASSPQRGGSRRDTQYF,TGTGCCAGCTCACCCCAGAGGGGCGGGAGCCGTAGGGATACGCAGTATTTT
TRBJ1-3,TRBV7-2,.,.,CASSLDPVIAGGNTIYF,TGTGCCAGCAGCTTAGATCCGGTCATCGCTGGTGGAAACACCATATATTTT
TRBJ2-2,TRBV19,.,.,CASSILSPLQGNTGELFF,TGTGCCAGTAGTATTTTGTCCCCATTACAGGGGAACACCGGGGAGCTGTTTTTT
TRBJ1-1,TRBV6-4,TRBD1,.,CARQTGDSEAFF,TGTGCCCGTCAAACAGGGGATAGTGAAGCTTTCTTT
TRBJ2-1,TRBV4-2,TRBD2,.,CASSQSGLAGGIEQFF,TGTGCCAGCAGCCAATCCGGACTAGCGGGAGGAATTGAGCAGTTCTTC
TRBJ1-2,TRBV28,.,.,CATQTGGYTF,TGTGCCACCCAGACAGGTGGCTACACCTTC
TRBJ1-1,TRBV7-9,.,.,CASSPGLEGTEAFF,TGTGCCAGCAGTCCCGGGTTGGAAGGAACTGAAGCTTTCTTT
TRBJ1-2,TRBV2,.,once,CASSSPGFYGYTF,TGTGCCAGCAGTTCTCCGGGGTTCTATGGCTACACCTTC
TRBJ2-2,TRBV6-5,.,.,CASSGPYTGELFF,TGTGCCAGCAGTGGGCCTTACACCGGGGAGCTGTTTTTT
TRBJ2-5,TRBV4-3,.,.,CATSRHNLPQETQYF,TGCGCCACATCGAGACATAACCTACCACAAGAGACCCAGTACTTC
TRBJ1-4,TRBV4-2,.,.,CASSQDRGEKLFF,TGTGCCAGCAGCCAAGATAGGGGGGAAAAACTGTTTTTT
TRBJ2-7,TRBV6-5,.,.,CASRYSGAYEQYF,TGTGCCAGCAGATACAGCGGAGCCTACGAGCAGTACTTC
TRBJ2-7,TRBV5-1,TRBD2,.,CASSLVVGGFFYEQYF,TGCGCCAGCAGCTTGGTGGTCGGGGGGTTCTTCTACGAGCAGTACTTC
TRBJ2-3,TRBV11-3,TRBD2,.,CASSPGEGTSGTDTQYF,TGTGCCAGCAGCCCGGGGGAGGGGACTAGCGGGACCGATACGCAGTATTTT
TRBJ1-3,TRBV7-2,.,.,CASSLEGQDTIYF,TGTGCCAGCAGCTTAGAGGGGCAGGACACCATATATTTT
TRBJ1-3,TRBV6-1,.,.,CASRREGTNTIYF,TGTGCCAGCAGGAGGGAGGGAACAAACACCATATATTTT
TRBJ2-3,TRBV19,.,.,CASKRQPSMGRDTQYF,TGTGCCAGTAAACGACAGCCCTCAATGGGGCGAGATACGCAGTATTTT
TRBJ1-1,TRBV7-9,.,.,CASSFTSQKNTEAFF,TGTGCCAGCAGCTTCACTAGCCAGAAGAACACTGAAGCTTTCTTT
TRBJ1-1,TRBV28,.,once,CASTTTADTEAFF,TGTGCCAGCACCACGACAGCAGACACTGAAGCTTTCTTT
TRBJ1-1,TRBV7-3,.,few,CASSPEGMTEAFF,TGTGCCAGCAGCCCGGAGGGGATGACTGAAGCTTTCTTT
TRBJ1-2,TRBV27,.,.,CASSLKWAYSPQETYGYTF,TGTGCCAGCAGTTTAAAATGGGCATATTCACCTCAGGAAACCTATGGCTACACCTTC
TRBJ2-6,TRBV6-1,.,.,CASIQRTAGANVLTF,TGTGCCAGCATCCAACGGACAGCTGGGGCCAACGTCCTGACTTTC
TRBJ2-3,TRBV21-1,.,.,CASSKGGDLAGVLGTDTQYF,TGTGCCAGCAGCAAAGGGGGCGATCTAGCGGGAGTCCTTGGCACAGATACGCAGTATTTT
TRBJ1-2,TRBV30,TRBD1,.,CAWSGTGGGRSYTF,TGTGCCTGGAGTGGGACAGGGGGCGGAAGGAGCTACACCTTC
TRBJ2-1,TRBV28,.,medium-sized,CASSLFGLEYNEQFF,TGTGCCAGCAGTTTATTCGGACTGGAATACAATGAGCAGTTCTTC
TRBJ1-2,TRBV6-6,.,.,CASGQLPNYGYTF,TGTGCCAGCGGACAGCTCCCTAACTATGGCTACACCTTC
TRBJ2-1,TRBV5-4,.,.,CASSPRSSNEQFF,TGTGCCAGCAGCCCCCGTTCCAGCAATGAGCAGTTCTTC